The 4 T cell receptor beta chains presented below share a single source sample, sequenced in a study of T cell responses to AZD1222 COVID-19 vaccine. Clones were sequenced by immunoSEQ multiplex PCR, and TCRdb holds only the in-frame ones, with some missing. This sample has some 150,000 clones, with over 90% found just once. The sequences come from peripheral blood, collected on day 0 of AZD1222 vaccination. All receptors derive from an adult in good health.

V and J are TRBV5-1 and TRBJ1-4, with TRBD1 as a possible D gene (6 bases). The CDR3 has 14 amino acids. Trimming stripped 4 bases from V and 7 bases from J, with 14 bases between. Germline CDR1 SGHRS, CDR2 YFSETQ. In nucleotides, the CDR3 is TGCGCCAGCAGCCCGGACGGGGGCCCTGAAAAACTGTTTTTT. It specifies CASSPDGGPEKLFF.

The rearrangement uses TRBV9 and TRBJ2-1; D assignment may be TRBD1 or TRBD2 (5 bases each). Germline lookup yields CDR1 SGDLS and CDR2 YYNGEE. Trimming stripped 0 bases from V and 0 bases from J, with 7 bases between. CDR3 length equals 15 residues. This CDR3 reads CASSVAGRSYNEQFF. CDR3 nucleotides: TGTGCCAGCAGCGTAGCGGGACGCTCCTACAATGAGCAGTTCTTC.

The chain joins TRBV7-9 to TRBJ2-2; perhaps TRBD1 as D (7 bases). The CDR3 covers 15 residues. The germline V gene has CDR1 SEHNR and CDR2 FQNEAQ (reference sequence). V was clipped by 4 bases and J by 5 bases, with 14 bases between them. CDR3: CASSSLAGGTGELFF. CDR3 DNA sequence: TGTGCCAGCAGCTCCTTGGCAGGGGGGACCGGGGAGCTGTTTTTT.

V gene TRBV25-1 combines with J gene TRBJ1-6; D gene ambiguous. Trimming removed 2 bases at V and 8 bases at J, with 10 bases between. The CDR3 consists of 14 residues. Germline lookup yields CDR1 MGHDK and CDR2 SYGVNS. For the CDR3, the DNA is TGTGCCAGCAGTGAAAGAGGGTCGGATTCACCCCTCCACTTT. Protein sequence: CASSERGSDSPLHF.